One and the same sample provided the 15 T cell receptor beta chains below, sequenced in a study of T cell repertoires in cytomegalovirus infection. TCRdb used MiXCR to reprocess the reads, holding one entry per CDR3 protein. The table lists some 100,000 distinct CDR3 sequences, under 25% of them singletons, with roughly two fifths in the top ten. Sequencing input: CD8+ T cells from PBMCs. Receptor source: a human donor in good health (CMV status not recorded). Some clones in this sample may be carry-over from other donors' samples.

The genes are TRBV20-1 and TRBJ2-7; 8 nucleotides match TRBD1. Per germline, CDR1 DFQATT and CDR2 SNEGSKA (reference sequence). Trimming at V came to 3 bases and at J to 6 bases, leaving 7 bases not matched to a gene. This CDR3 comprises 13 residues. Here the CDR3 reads CSARGGQGGEQYF. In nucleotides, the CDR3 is TGCAGTGCTAGGGGAGGACAGGGTGGCGAGCAGTACTTC.

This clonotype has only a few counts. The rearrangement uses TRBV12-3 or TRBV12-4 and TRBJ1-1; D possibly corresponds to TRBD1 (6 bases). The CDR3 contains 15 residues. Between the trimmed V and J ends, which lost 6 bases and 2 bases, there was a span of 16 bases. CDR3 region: CASSRPQGTNTEAFF. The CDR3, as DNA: TGTGCCAGCAGCAGACCTCAAGGGACAAACACTGAAGCTTTCTTT.

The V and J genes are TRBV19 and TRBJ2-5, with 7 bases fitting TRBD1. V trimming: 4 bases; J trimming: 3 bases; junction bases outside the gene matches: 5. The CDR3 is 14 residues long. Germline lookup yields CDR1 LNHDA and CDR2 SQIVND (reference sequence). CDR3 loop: CASSTRQGKETQYF. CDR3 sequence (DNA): TGTGCCAGTAGTACCCGACAGGGAAAAGAGACCCAGTACTTC.

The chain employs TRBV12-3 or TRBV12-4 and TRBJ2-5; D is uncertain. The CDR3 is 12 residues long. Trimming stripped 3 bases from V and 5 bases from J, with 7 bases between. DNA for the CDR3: TGTGCCAGCAGTTTTCCCAGGGAGACCCAGTACTTC. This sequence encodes CASSFPRETQYF.

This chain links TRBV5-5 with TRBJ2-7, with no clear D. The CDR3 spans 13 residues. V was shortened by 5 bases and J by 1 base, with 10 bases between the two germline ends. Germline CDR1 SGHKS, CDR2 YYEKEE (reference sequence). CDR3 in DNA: TGTGCCAGCAGACCTACAGTTTCCTACGAGCAGTACTTC. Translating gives CASRPTVSYEQYF.

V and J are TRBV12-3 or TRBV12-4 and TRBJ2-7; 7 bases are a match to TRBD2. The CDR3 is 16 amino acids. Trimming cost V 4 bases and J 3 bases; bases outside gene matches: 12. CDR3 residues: CASSSSGGRLRYEQYF. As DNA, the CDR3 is TGTGCCAGCAGTTCTAGCGGAGGGCGGCTCCGCTACGAGCAGTACTTC.

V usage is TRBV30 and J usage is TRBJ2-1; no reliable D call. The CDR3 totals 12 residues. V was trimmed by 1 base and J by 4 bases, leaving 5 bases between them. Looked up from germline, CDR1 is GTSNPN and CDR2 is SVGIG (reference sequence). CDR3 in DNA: TGTGCCTGGAGTGCTCTATACAATGAGCAGTTCTTC. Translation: CAWSALYNEQFF.

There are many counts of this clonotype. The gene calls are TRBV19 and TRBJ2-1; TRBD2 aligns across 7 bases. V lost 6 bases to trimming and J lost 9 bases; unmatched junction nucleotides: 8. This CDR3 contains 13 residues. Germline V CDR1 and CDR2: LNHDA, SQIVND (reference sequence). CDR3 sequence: CASSLEGGGEQFF. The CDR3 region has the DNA TGTGCCAGTAGCCTAGAGGGCGGGGGTGAGCAGTTCTTC.

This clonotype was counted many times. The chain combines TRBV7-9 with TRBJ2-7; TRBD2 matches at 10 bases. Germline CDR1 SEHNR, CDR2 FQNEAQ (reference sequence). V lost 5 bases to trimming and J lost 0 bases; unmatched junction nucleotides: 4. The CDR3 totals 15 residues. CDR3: CASSTGTSASYEQYF. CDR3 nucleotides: TGTGCCAGCAGCACCGGGACTAGCGCCTCCTACGAGCAGTACTTC.

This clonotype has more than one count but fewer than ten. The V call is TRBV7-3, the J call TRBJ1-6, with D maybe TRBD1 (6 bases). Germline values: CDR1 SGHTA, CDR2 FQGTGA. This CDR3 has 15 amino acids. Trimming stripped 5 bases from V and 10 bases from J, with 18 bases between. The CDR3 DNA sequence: TGTGCCAGCAGCCACTCACAGGGTTCAGACTCACCCCTCCACTTT. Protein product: CASSHSQGSDSPLHF.

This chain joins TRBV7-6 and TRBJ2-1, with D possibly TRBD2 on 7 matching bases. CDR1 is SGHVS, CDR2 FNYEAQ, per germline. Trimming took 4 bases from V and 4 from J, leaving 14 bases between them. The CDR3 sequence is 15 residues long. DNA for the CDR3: TGTGCCAGCAGCTCTGGGGGGGCGGTGTACAATGAGCAGTTCTTC. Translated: CASSSGGAVYNEQFF. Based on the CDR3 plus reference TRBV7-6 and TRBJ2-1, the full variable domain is GAGVSQSPRYKVTKRGQDVALRCDPISGHVSLYWYRQALGQGPEFLTYFNYEAQQDKSGLPNDRFSAERPEGSISTLTIQRTEQRDSAMYRCASSSGGAVYNEQFFGPGTRLTVL.

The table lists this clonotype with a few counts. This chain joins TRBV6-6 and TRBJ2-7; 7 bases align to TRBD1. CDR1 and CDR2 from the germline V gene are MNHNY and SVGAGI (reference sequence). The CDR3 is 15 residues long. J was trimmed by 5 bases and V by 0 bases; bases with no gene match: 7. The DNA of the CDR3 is TGTGCCAGCAGTTACTCTACAGGGGTGAGAGACGAGCAGTACTTC. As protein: CASSYSTGVRDEQYF.

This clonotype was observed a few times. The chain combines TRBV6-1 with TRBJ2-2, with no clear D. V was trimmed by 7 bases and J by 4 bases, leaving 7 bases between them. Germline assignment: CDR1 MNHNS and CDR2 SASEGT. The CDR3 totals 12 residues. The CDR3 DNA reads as TGTGCCAGCACCCGTGGCACCGGGGAGCTGTTTTTT. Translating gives CASTRGTGELFF.

For the CDR3, the DNA is TGTGCCAGCAGTGATGCGGACAGGGCTGACTATGGCTACACCTTC. Translated, it gives CASSDADRADYGYTF. The V gene is TRBV25-1, the J gene TRBJ1-2, with 8 positions matching TRBD1. From germline, CDR1 is MGHDK and CDR2 SYGVNS. CDR3 size: 15 residues. Germline trimming cut 3 bases from V and 3 bases from J; bases unmatched to any gene: 6.

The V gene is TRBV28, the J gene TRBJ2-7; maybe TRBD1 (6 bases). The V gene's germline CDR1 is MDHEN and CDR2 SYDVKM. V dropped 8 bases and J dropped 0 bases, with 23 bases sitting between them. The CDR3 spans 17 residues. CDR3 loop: CASSNPGTLPTSYEQYF. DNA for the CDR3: TGTGCCAGCTCTAATCCCGGGACACTACCTACCTCCTACGAGCAGTACTTC. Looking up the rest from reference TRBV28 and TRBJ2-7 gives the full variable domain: DVKVTQSSRYLVKRTGEKVFLECVQDMDHENMFWYRQDPGLGLRLIYFSYDVKMKEKGDIPEGYSVSREKKERFSLILESASTNQTSMYLCASSNPGTLPTSYEQYFGPGTRLTVT.